The text below deals with one T cell receptor (beta chain). With 3 bases clipped from V and 2 bases from J, the junction kept 9 bases outside the gene matches. The CDR3 has 16 amino acids. The germline CDR1 and CDR2 sequences are LGHDT and YNNKEL (reference sequence). The data derive from a study of blood T cell repertoires in COVID-19. Here immunoSEQ multiplex PCR was the method, and the copy in TCRdb shows in-frame clones only, minus some. The sample contains about 89,000 clones, about 90% of which appear only once. The chain carries TRBV3-1 (or the pseudogene TRBV3-2) and TRBJ1-1, with TRBD1 matching over 7 bases. This receptor was identified in a male donor with acute or convalescent COVID-19. The sample comprised peripheral blood. CDR3 in amino acids: CASSQFGAGGNTEAFF. The DNA of the CDR3 is TGTGCCAGCAGCCAGTTCGGTGCAGGGGGAAACACTGAAGCTTTCTTT.